This T cell receptor (beta chain) originates from a study of blood T cell repertoires in COVID-19. Germline-derived CDR1 and CDR2 are SGHRS and YFSETQ. The CDR3 totals 15 residues. Trimming removed 4 bases from V and 1 base from J, with 9 bases in between. Original methodology: Scientists estimated how many nucleated cells there were by amplifying reference gene primers. This table comes from immunoSEQ multiplex PCR, and its TCRdb copy is limited to in-frame clones, with some not included. That table furnishes V, J and clone size, whereas the DNA furnished D and trimming. This table has roughly 200,000 clones, approximately 81% appearing once.

This receptor was taken from a woman older than 75 with acute or convalescent COVID-19. Sequencing used peripheral blood. The V and J genes are TRBV5-1 and TRBJ1-6, with D possibly being TRBD1 (6 bases). Here the CDR3 DNA reads TGCGCCAGCAGCCCCGGGACATCCTATAATTCACCCCTCCACTTT. It yields the protein CASSPGTSYNSPLHF. Together with reference TRBV5-1 and TRBJ1-6, the CDR3 gives the full variable domain: KAGVTQTPRYLIKTRGQQVTLSCSPISGHRSVSWYQQTPGQGLQFLFEYFSETQRNKGNFPGRFSGRQFSNSRSEMNVSTLELGDSALYLCASSPGTSYNSPLHFGNGTRLTVT.